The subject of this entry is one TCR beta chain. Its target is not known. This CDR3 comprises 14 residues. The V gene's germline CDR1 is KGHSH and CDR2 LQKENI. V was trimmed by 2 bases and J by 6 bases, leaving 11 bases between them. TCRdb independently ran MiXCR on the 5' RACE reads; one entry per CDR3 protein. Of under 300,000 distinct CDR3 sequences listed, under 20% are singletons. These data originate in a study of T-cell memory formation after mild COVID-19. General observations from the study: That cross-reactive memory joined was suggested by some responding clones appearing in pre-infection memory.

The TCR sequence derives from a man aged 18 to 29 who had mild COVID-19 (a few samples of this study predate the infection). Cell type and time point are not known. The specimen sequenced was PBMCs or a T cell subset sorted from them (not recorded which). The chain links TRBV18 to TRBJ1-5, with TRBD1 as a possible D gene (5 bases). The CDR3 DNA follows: TGTGCCAGCTCACCAGAGGCAGGGAGTCAGCCCCAGCATTTT. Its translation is CASSPEAGSQPQHF. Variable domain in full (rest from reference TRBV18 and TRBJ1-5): NAGVMQNPRHLVRRRGQEARLRCSPMKGHSHVYWYRQLPEEGLKFMVYLQKENIIDESGMPKERFSAEFPKEGPSILRIQQVVRGDSAAYFCASSPEAGSQPQHFGDGTRLSIL.